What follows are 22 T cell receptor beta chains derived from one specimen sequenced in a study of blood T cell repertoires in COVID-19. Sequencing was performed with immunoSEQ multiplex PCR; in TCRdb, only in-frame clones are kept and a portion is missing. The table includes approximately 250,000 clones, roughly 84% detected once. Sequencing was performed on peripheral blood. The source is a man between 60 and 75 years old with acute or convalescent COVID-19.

CDR3 protein: CASSLFLGASGSPEQFF. CDR3 bases: TGTGCCAGCAGCTTGTTCCTTGGCGCTAGCGGGAGCCCTGAGCAGTTCTTC. The chain uses TRBV5-4 and TRBJ2-1; 10 nucleotides match TRBD2. The junction had 13 bases not matched to a gene; V was cut back by 1 base and J by 9 bases. Per germline, CDR1 SGHNT and CDR2 YYREEE (reference sequence). CDR3 size: 17 residues. The full variable domain, completed using reference TRBV5-4 and TRBJ2-1, is ETGVTQSPTHLIKTRGQQVTLRCSSQSGHNTVSWYQQALGQGPQFIFQYYREEENGRGNFPPRFSGLQFPNYSSELNVNALELDDSALYLCASSLFLGASGSPEQFFGPGTRLTVL.

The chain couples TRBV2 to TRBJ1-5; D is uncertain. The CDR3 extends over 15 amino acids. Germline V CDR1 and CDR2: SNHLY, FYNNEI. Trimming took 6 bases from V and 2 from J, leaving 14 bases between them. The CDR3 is CASRDDGVRNQPQHF. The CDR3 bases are TGTGCCAGCAGGGACGACGGGGTGCGCAATCAGCCCCAGCATTTT.

The CDR3 here is CASSFLGEDQPQHF. The CDR3 coding sequence is TGTGCCAGCAGCTTTCTAGGGGAGGATCAGCCCCAGCATTTT. The rearrangement uses TRBV7-9 and TRBJ1-5; weak D call: TRBD1 (5 bases). The ends were cut back, 3 bases at V and 5 bases at J, with 11 bases in the middle. The CDR3 extends over 14 amino acids. Germline V gene data show CDR1 as SEHNR and CDR2 as FQNEAQ (reference sequence).

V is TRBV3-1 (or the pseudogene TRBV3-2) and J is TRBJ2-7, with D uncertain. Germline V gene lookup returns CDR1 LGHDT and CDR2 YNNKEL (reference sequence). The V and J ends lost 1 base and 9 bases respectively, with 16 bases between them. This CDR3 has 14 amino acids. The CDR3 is CASSQGSVGTGQYF. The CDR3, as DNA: TGTGCCAGCAGCCAAGGGTCGGTTGGCACGGGGCAGTACTTC.

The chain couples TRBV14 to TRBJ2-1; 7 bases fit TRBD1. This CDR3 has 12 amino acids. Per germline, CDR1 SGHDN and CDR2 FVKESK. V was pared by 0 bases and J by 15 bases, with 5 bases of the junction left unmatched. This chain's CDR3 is CASSQELGQPFF. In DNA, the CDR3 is TGTGCCAGCAGCCAAGAGTTGGGACAGCCGTTCTTC. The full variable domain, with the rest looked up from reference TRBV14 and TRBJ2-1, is EAGVTQFPSHSVIEKGQTVTLRCDPISGHDNLYWYRRVMGKEIKFLLHFVKESKQDESGMPNNRFLAERTGGTYSTLKVQPAELEDSGVYFCASSQELGQPFFGPGTRLTVL.

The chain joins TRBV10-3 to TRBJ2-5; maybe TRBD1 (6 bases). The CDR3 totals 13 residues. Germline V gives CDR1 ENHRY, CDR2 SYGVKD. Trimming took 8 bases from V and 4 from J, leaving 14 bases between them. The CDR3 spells CAIGQTGGETQYF. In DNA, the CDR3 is TGTGCCATCGGGCAGACAGGAGGAGAGACCCAGTACTTC.

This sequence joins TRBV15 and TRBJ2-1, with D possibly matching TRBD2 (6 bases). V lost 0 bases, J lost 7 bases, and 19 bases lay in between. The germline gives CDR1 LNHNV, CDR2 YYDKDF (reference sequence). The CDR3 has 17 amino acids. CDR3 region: CATSREAFWDGGNEQFF. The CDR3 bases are TGTGCCACCAGCAGAGAGGCGTTCTGGGACGGAGGGAATGAGCAGTTCTTC.

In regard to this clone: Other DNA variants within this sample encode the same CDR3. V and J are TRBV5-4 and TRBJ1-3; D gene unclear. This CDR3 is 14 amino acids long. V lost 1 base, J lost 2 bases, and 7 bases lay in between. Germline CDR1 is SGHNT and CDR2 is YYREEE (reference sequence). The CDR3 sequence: CASSLSGTGNTIYF. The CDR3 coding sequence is TGTGCCAGCAGCTTGTCCGGGACTGGAAACACCATATATTTT.

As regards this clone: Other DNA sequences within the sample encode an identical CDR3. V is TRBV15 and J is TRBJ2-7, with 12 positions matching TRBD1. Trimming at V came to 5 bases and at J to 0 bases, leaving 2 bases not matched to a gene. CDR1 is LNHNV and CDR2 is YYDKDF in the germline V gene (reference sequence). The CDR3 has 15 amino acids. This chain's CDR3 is CATSRGQGASYEQYF. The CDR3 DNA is TGTGCCACCAGCCGGGGACAGGGGGCCTCCTACGAGCAGTACTTC.

The CDR3 loop is CSGHLGGGTEAFF. The DNA of the CDR3 is TGCAGCGGTCACTTGGGGGGGGGCACTGAAGCTTTCTTT. The rearrangement links TRBV29-1 to TRBJ1-1; a possible D gene is TRBD1 (5 bases). The germline V gene encodes CDR1 SQVTM and CDR2 ANQGSEA. Deletions cut 7 bases from V and 4 bases from J, with 16 bases between. CDR3 length: 13 residues.

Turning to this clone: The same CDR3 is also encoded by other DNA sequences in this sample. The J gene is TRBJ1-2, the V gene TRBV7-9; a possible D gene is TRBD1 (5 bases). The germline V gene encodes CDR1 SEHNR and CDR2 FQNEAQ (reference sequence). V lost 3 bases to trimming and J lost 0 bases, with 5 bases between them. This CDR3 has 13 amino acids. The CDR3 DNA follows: TGTGCCAGCAGCTTGGACACTAACTATGGCTACACCTTC. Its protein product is CASSLDTNYGYTF. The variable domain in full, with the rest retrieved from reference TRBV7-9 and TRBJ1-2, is DTGVSQNPRHKITKRGQNVTFRCDPISEHNRLYWYRQTLGQGPEFLTYFQNEAQLEKSRLLSDRFSAERPKGSFSTLEIQRTEQGDSAMYLCASSLDTNYGYTFGSGTRLTVV.

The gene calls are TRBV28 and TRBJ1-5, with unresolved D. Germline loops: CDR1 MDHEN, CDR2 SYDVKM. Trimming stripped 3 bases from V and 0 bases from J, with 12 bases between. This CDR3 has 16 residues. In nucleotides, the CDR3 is TGTGCCAGCAGTTTGGCGGGTCGGCATAGCAATCAGCCCCAGCATTTT. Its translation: CASSLAGRHSNQPQHF.

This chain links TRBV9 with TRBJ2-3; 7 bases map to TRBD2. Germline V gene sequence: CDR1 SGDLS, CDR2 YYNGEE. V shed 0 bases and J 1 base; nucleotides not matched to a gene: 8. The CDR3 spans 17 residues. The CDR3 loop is CASSVAFAGRGTDTQYF. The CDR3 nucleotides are TGTGCCAGCAGCGTAGCTTTTGCGGGGAGGGGCACAGATACGCAGTATTTT.

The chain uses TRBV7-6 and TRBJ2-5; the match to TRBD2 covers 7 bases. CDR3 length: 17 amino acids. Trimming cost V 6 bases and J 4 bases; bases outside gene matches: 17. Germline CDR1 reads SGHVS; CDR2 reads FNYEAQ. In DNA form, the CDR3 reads TGTGCCAGCAGTCTCCCCCGGACTGGGGGGAGGGCAGAGACCCAGTACTTC. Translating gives CASSLPRTGGRAETQYF.

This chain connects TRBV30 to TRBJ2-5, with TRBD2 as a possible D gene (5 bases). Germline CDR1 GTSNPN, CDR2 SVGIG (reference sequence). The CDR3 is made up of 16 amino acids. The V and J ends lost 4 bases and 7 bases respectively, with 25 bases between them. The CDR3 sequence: CAWTSYRLAGPRTQYF. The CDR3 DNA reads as TGTGCCTGGACCTCTTACCGTCTCGCGGGCCCTAGGACCCAGTACTTC.

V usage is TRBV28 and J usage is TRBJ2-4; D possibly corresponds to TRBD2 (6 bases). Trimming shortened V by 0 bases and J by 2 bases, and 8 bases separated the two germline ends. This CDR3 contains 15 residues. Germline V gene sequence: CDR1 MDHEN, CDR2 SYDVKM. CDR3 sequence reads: CASSLWAGSKNIQYF. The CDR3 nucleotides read TGTGCCAGCAGTTTATGGGCGGGGTCCAAAAACATTCAGTACTTC.

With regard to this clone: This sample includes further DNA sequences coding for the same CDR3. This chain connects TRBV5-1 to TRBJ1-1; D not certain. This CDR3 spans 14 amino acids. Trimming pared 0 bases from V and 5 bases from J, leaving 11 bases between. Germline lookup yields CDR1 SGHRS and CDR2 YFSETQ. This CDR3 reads CASSLAGSGTEAFF. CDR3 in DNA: TGCGCCAGCAGCTTGGCGGGGAGTGGTACTGAAGCTTTCTTT.

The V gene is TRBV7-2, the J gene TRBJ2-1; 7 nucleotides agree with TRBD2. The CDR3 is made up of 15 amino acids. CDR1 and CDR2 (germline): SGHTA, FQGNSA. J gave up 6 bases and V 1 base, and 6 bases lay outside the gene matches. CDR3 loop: CASSLVLPGGNEQFF. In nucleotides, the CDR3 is TGTGCCAGCAGCTTAGTTCTCCCGGGGGGCAATGAGCAGTTCTTC.

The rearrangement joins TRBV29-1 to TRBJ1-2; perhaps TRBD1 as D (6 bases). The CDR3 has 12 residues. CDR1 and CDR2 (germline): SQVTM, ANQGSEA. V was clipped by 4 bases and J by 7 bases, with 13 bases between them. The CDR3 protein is CSVVWGHGGYTF. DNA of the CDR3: TGCAGCGTTGTTTGGGGGCATGGTGGCTACACCTTC.

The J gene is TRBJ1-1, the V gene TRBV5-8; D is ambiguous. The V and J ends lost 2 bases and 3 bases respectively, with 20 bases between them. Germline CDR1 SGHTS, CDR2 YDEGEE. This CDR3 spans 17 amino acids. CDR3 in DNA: TGTGCCAGCAGCTTCCGCAGACACAAGCTATCCGACACTGAAGCTTTCTTT. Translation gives CASSFRRHKLSDTEAFF.

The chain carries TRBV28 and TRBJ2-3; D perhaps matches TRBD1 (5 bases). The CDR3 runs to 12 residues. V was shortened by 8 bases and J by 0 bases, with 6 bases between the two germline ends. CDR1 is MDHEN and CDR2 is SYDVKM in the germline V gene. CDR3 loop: CASWGSTDTQYF. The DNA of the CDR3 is TGTGCCAGCTGGGGCAGCACAGATACGCAGTATTTT.

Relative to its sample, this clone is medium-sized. CDR3 amino acids: CASSYAASGEYEQYF. The CDR3 DNA reads TGTGCCAGCAGTTACGCCGCTAGCGGGGAGTACGAGCAGTACTTC. The chain has TRBV6-5 and TRBJ2-7; TRBD2 matches 9 bases. The CDR3 sequence is 15 residues long. V shed 2 bases, J shed 4 bases, and the junction held 6 bases outside the gene matches. Germline V gene data show CDR1 as MNHEY and CDR2 as SVGAGI.